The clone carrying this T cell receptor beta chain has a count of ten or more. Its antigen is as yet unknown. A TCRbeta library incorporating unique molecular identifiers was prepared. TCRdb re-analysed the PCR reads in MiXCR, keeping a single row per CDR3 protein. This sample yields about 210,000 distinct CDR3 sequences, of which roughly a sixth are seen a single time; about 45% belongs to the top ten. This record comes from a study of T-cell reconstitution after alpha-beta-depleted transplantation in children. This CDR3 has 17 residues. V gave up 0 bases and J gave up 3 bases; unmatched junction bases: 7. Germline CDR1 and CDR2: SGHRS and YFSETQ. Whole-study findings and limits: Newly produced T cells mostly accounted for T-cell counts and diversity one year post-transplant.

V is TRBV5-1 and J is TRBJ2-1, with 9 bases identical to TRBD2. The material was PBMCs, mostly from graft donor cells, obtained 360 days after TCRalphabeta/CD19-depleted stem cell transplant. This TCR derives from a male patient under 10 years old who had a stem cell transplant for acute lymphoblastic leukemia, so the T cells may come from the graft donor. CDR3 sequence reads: CASSLVLAGVIYNEQFF. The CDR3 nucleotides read TGCGCCAGCAGCTTGGTGTTAGCGGGGGTGATCTACAATGAGCAGTTCTTC.